This T cell receptor (beta chain) derives from a study of early T cells in non-severe SARS-CoV-2 infection. In the study overall: Alpha and beta chains were unpaired, from unsorted whole-blood bulk RNA.

Each CDR3 protein gets one entry after TCRdb re-called the 5' RACE reads with MiXCR. The sample shows tens of thousands of distinct CDR3 sequences, around 14% of them seen only once. This clonotype was recorded many times. The length of the CDR3 is 11 residues. V was clipped by 6 bases and J by 10 bases, with 10 bases between them. The sequenced sample consisted of whole blood. V usage is TRBV12-3 or TRBV12-4 and J usage is TRBJ2-1; D not resolved. The origin of this receptor is an adult who was a healthcare worker with PCR-confirmed SARS-CoV-2 infection or an uninfected control (not recorded which). CDR3 residues: CASRTTLEQFF. CDR3 in DNA: TGTGCCAGCAGAACAACCCTGGAGCAGTTCTTC.